The TCR beta chain described here comes from a study of post-analysis software for immune sequencing data. The CDR3 has 15 residues. The germline V gene encodes CDR1 DFQATT and CDR2 SNEGSKA (reference sequence). Trimming left V 3 bases short and J 4 bases short, with 18 bases between. Whole-study results and caveats: Compared with controls, patients had more of five TRBV segments, including TRBV5-6, TRBV5-1 and TRBV20-1.

Sequencing libraries made from TCR beta cDNA carried unique molecular identifiers. TCRdb passed the PCR reads through MiXCR, listing each CDR3 protein once. In the table there are 350,000 to 450,000 distinct CDR3 sequences, roughly 30% of which are singletons. This clonotype was picked up a small number of times. Its antigen remains unidentified. Sequencing used blood. The clonotype comes from a girl aged 5 to 17 with multiple sclerosis. The chain employs TRBV20-1 and TRBJ1-2; D gene uncertain. This CDR3 is CSARGGTINFYGYTF. CDR3 in DNA: TGCAGTGCTAGGGGCGGAACGATCAATTTCTATGGCTACACCTTC.